Listed below are T cell receptor beta chains from one sample, sequenced in a study of blood T cell repertoires in COVID-19. Profiled with immunoSEQ multiplex PCR; TCRdb holds only in-frame clones, not every one. This table has under 150,000 clones, around 85% appearing once. Specimen: peripheral blood. The source is a woman aged 60 to 75 with COVID-19, enrolled during active disease. Both conserved end residues are trimmed from each CDR3.

j_call	cdr3_length	v_call	cdr3_aa
TRBJ1-2	12	TRBV28	ASSLVNRGYGYT
TRBJ2-3	9	TRBV18	ASSTGTTQY
TRBJ1-1	15	TRBV4-1	ASSRSGQGFRNTEAF
TRBJ1-2	9	TRBV10-3	AISESGGKT
TRBJ1-2	11	TRBV29-1	SSDRPRGNGYT
TRBJ2-2	16	TRBV2	ASSEPQGFFTNTGELF
TRBJ1-5	11	TRBV7-8	ASSFQGFQPQH
TRBJ1-2	14	TRBV4-1	ASSQDRVAGVYGYT
TRBJ1-5	18	TRBV27	ASTRPVHLAPGQSNQPQH
TRBJ2-1	14	TRBV19	ASSILAGGTYNEQF
TRBJ1-1	17	TRBV15	ATSRDRQESRLENTEAF
TRBJ2-7	14	TRBV4-3	ASSPFSTSGGYEQY
TRBJ1-6	13	TRBV6-5	ASRTTRGGNSPLH
TRBJ1-3	12	TRBV5-4	ASSSAGTGNTIY
TRBJ1-1	10	TRBV28	ASSRDREGTF
TRBJ2-3	14	TRBV11-3	ASSQSRGGPLDTQY
TRBJ1-3	13	TRBV5-1	ASSLQANSGNTIY
TRBJ2-3	13	TRBV6-5	ASSFLAGDTDTQY
TRBJ1-4	13	TRBV5-6	ASSLEPGVNEKLF
TRBJ1-1	11	TRBV9	ASSGAGRTEAF
TRBJ2-2	13	TRBV5-6	ASSPNMGGTGELF
TRBJ1-6	12	TRBV5-1	ASSPRGQGSPLH
TRBJ2-1	14	TRBV4-3	ASSHRGLAGYNEQF
TRBJ1-4	14	TRBV7-9	ASSLAQSVMDEKLF
TRBJ2-1	11	TRBV7-9	ASSFLGEVEQF
TRBJ1-4	14	TRBV19	ASMDRGRATNEKLF
TRBJ1-6	12	TRBV4-2	ASSQAQGVSPLH
TRBJ1-2	16	TRBV19	ASSPRNTDRAINYGYT
TRBJ2-7	11	TRBV15	ATSRDRRITGY
TRBJ1-5	16	TRBV4-2	ASSQEIVGGIGNQPQH
TRBJ1-2	11	TRBV5-6	ASSPGQSYGYT
TRBJ2-1	12	TRBV9	ASSVGGRTDEQF
TRBJ2-3	11	TRBV2	ASSGDTTDTQY
TRBJ1-4	12	TRBV4-3	ASSTTGINEKLF
TRBJ1-2	13	TRBV15	ATMQLGSPNYGYT
TRBJ1-3	13	TRBV10-3	AIRATGGAGNTIY
TRBJ1-2	10	TRBV14	ASSQGGYGYT
TRBJ2-1	12	TRBV15	ATSRDPRDNEQF
TRBJ2-3	15	TRBV7-3	ASSLGRGGAASDTQY
TRBJ1-1	13	TRBV7-9	ASQPGGVGDTEAF
TRBJ2-1	12	TRBV6-4	ASSVGGGYYEQF
TRBJ1-2	10	TRBV7-2	ASTAGSFGYT
TRBJ1-2	13	TRBV30	AWSGTDSANYGYT
TRBJ1-2	14	TRBV18	ASSPPSGRQGYGYT
TRBJ1-2	14	TRBV5-5	ASSPRSWRANYGYT
TRBJ1-1	10	TRBV7-2	ASSAGVTEAF